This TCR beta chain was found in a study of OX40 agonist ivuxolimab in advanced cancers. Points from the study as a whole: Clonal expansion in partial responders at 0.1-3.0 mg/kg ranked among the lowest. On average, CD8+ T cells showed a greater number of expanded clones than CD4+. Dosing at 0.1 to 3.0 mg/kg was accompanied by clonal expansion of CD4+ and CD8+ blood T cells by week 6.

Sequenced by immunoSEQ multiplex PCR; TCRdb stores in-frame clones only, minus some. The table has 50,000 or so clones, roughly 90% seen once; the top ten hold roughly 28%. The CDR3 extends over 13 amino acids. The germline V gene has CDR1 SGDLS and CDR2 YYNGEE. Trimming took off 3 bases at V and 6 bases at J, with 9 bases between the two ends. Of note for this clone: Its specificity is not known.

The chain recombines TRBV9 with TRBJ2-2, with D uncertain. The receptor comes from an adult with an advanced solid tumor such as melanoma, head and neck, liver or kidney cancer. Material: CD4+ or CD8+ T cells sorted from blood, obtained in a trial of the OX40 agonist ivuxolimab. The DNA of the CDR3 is TGTGCCAGCAGCGGGCTCAGCGCCGGGGAGCTGTTTTTT. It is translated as CASSGLSAGELFF.